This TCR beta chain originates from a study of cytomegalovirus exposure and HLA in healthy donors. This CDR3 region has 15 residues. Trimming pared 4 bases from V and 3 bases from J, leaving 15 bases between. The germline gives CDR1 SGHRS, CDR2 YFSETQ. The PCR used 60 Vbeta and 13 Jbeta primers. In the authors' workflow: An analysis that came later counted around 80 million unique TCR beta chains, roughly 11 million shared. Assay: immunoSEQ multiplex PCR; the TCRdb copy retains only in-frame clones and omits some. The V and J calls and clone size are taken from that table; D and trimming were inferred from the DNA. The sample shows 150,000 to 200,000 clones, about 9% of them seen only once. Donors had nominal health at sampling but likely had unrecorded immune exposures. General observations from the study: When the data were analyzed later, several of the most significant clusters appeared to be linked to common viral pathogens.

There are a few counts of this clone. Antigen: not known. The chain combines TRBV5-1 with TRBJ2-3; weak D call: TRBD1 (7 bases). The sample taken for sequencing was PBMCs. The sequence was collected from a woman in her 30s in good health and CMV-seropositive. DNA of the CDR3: TGCGCCAGCAGCCCGGACAGGAGGGGAACAGATACGCAGTATTTT. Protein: CASSPDRRGTDTQYF.